These 26 T cell receptor beta chains came from one sample sequenced in a study of blood T cell repertoires in COVID-19. TCRdb's table, derived via immunoSEQ multiplex PCR, lists solely in-frame clones and lacks some. The repertoire consists of about 54,000 clones, with about nine tenths occurring once and the leading ten covering 25% to 30%. The sequenced sample was peripheral blood. These receptors were taken from a human donor in a cohort sampled during active COVID-19.

The CDR3 here is CASSSAGGNTGELFF. CDR3 DNA: TGTGCCAGCAGCTCAGCGGGGGGTAACACCGGGGAGCTGTTTTTT. The V and J genes are TRBV7-3 and TRBJ2-2, with TRBD2 matching over 9 bases. Per the germline V gene, CDR1 is SGHTA and CDR2 is FQGTGA. CDR3 length equals 15 residues. Trimming took 4 bases from V and 2 from J; bases not matched to a gene: 2.

This clone has just one count. The chain carries TRBV18 and TRBJ1-5; perhaps TRBD1 as D (6 bases). Germline values: CDR1 KGHSH, CDR2 LQKENI. The CDR3 is made up of 12 amino acids. Trimming removed 5 bases at V and 7 bases at J, with 9 bases between. CDR3 loop: CASSRDKQPQHF. The CDR3 DNA is TGTGCCAGCTCAAGGGACAAACAGCCCCAGCATTTT.

This chain connects TRBV28 to TRBJ2-7; possibly TRBD1 for D (6 bases). The V end was cut by 7 bases, the J end by 3 bases, with 19 bases between. The CDR3 sequence is 15 residues long. Germline CDR1 is MDHEN and CDR2 is SYDVKM. CDR3 DNA sequence: TGTGCCAGCACGCGCCAGGGGCCCACCATCTACGAGCAGTACTTC. Amino acid sequence: CASTRQGPTIYEQYF.

This rearrangement joins TRBV7-8 to TRBJ2-5; the D gene is possibly TRBD1 (5 bases). CDR1 and CDR2 (germline): SGHVS, FQNEAQ. This CDR3 comprises 14 residues. Trimming cost V 0 bases and J 9 bases, with 14 bases left between them. Written as DNA, the CDR3 is TGTGCCAGCAGCTTAGCTAGGGGAAGTAGTGCCCAGTACTTC. Translating gives CASSLARGSSAQYF.

V usage is TRBV19 and J usage is TRBJ2-2; D may be TRBD2 (6 bases). The V end lost 11 bases, the J end lost 6 bases, and 13 bases lay between the germline ends. There are 12 residues in the CDR3. Germline loops: CDR1 LNHDA, CDR2 SQIVND (reference sequence). The CDR3 region is CAGGIGPGELFF. The CDR3 region has the DNA TGTGCCGGGGGGATAGGACCCGGGGAGCTGTTTTTT.

This chain joins TRBV28 and TRBJ1-2; 8 bases align to TRBD1. This CDR3 is 13 amino acids long. Germline assignment: CDR1 MDHEN and CDR2 SYDVKM. V gave up 5 bases and J gave up 7 bases; unmatched junction bases: 6. The CDR3 is CASSLQGEGGYTF. CDR3 in DNA: TGTGCCAGCAGTCTACAGGGGGAGGGTGGCTACACCTTC.

The rearrangement uses TRBV2 and TRBJ1-5; 8 nucleotides line up with TRBD1. Trimming removed 6 bases from V and 5 bases from J; junction bases left unmatched: 9. In germline, CDR1 is SNHLY, CDR2 FYNNEI. The CDR3 runs to 15 residues. The CDR3, as DNA: TGTGCCAGCAGGGTGGTGCAGGGGGCGGATCAGCCCCAGCATTTT. As protein: CASRVVQGADQPQHF.

The chain combines TRBV24-1 with TRBJ1-5, with TRBD1 as a possible D gene (6 bases). This CDR3 is 16 amino acids long. Germline V gene sequence: CDR1 KGHDR, CDR2 SFDVKD. V lost 3 bases and J lost 0, with 11 bases in between. CDR3 coding DNA: TGTGCCACCAGTGATGTTCGGGGGGCTAGCAATCAGCCCCAGCATTTT. As protein: CATSDVRGASNQPQHF.

This clone appeared a few times. V and J are TRBV29-1 and TRBJ1-2; 12 nucleotides match TRBD1. CDR1 and CDR2 (germline): SQVTM, ANQGSEA. CDR3 size: 17 residues. The V segment lost 4 bases and the J segment 2 bases; nucleotides outside the gene matches: 11. CDR3 sequence reads: CSVGAGTGGTVNYGYTF. The DNA of the CDR3 is TGCAGCGTTGGAGCCGGGACAGGGGGCACCGTAAACTATGGCTACACCTTC. Full variable domain (remainder filled in from reference TRBV29-1 and TRBJ1-2): SAVISQKPSRDICQRGTSLTIQCQVDSQVTMMFWYRQQPGQSLTLIATANQGSEATYESGFVIDKFPISRPNLTFSTLTVSNMSPEDSSIYLCSVGAGTGGTVNYGYTFGSGTRLTVV.

The chain has TRBV28 and TRBJ2-7; possibly TRBD1 for D (7 bases). This CDR3 region has 13 residues. V gave up 6 bases and J gave up 6 bases, with 15 bases separating them. Germline V gene lookup returns CDR1 MDHEN and CDR2 SYDVKM. The CDR3 reads CASSAGGLGEQYF. Here the CDR3 DNA reads TGTGCCAGCAGCGCAGGGGGGCTGGGCGAGCAGTACTTC.

This chain connects TRBV19 to TRBJ2-5, with D possibly being TRBD1 (8 bases). CDR3 size: 15 residues. Germline V gene data show CDR1 as LNHDA and CDR2 as SQIVND (reference sequence). Trimming took 4 bases from V and 4 from J, leaving 16 bases between them. CDR3 loop: CASSRAQGGGETQYF. CDR3 nucleotides: TGTGCCAGTAGTAGGGCACAGGGGGGGGGAGAGACCCAGTACTTC.

This chain links TRBV28 with TRBJ2-7, with TRBD1 identical over 12 bases. Germline CDR1 reads MDHEN; CDR2 reads SYDVKM. V was pared by 8 bases and J by 5 bases, with 4 bases of the junction left unmatched. This CDR3 contains 13 residues. In DNA, the CDR3 is TGTGCCAGCGGGGGACAGGGGGCTGACGAGCAGTACTTC. Its protein is CASGGQGADEQYF.

The CDR3 nucleotides read TGTGCCAGCGAACGGACAGGGATCAACTATGGCTACACCTTC. Amino acid sequence: CASERTGINYGYTF. V and J are TRBV7-3 and TRBJ1-2, with 8 bases aligning to TRBD1. Germline V gives CDR1 SGHTA, CDR2 FQGTGA. The CDR3 loop spans 14 amino acids. Losses at the gene ends were 8 bases for V and 2 bases for J; bases not matched to a gene: 7.

J is TRBJ1-5 and V is TRBV6-6; D not certain. V lost 6 bases, J lost 4 bases, and 16 bases lay in between. This CDR3 comprises 15 residues. Germline V gene sequence: CDR1 MNHNY, CDR2 SVGAGI (reference sequence). The CDR3 DNA sequence: TGTGCCAGCAGCCCCGAGGGCAGGAGGAATCAGCCCCAGCATTTT. Amino acid sequence: CASSPEGRRNQPQHF.

This chain links TRBV19 with TRBJ2-2, with a tentative D call TRBD2 (6 bases). V was cut by 7 bases and J by 0 bases, with 9 bases left in between. CDR1 and CDR2 from the germline V gene are LNHDA and SQIVND (reference sequence). This CDR3 has 14 amino acids. The CDR3 sequence is CASIRGSNTGELFF. CDR3 in DNA: TGTGCCAGTATTCGGGGGTCGAACACCGGGGAGCTGTTTTTT.

This clone occurred once. This chain joins TRBV6-5 and TRBJ2-1; 10 bases line up with TRBD2. CDR3 length: 15 amino acids. Germline CDR1 MNHEY, CDR2 SVGAGI. The J segment lost 7 bases and the V segment lost 5 bases, leaving 8 bases of the junction unmatched. The CDR3 protein is CASSNGLAATNEQFF. DNA of the CDR3: TGTGCCAGCAGTAACGGACTAGCGGCGACTAATGAGCAGTTCTTC.

In regard to this clone: At the DNA level, this CDR3 is encoded by other sequences in the same sample as well. The rearrangement joins TRBV11-3 to TRBJ1-1, with D unresolved. Germline V gene data show CDR1 as SGHNT and CDR2 as YENEEA. The CDR3 covers 14 residues. The germline V and J ends were trimmed by 1 base and 1 base, with 7 bases remaining between them. CDR3: CASSLGRGNTEAFF. The CDR3 region has the DNA TGTGCCAGCAGCTTAGGTCGGGGGAACACTGAAGCTTTCTTT. Full variable domain (remainder filled in from reference TRBV11-3 and TRBJ1-1): EAGVVQSPRYKIIEKKQPVAFWCNPISGHNTLYWYLQNLGQGPELLIRYENEEAVDDSQLPKDRFSAERLKGVDSTLKIQPAELGDSAVYLCASSLGRGNTEAFFGQGTRLTVV.

This chain joins TRBV5-1 and TRBJ2-7, with 11 bases identical to TRBD1. The CDR3 length is 14 residues. Germline V gene lookup returns CDR1 SGHRS and CDR2 YFSETQ. V lost 4 bases and J lost 5; bases outside the gene matches: 5. The CDR3 nucleotides read TGCGCCAGCAGCGTTAGGGACAGGGGGAACGAGCAGTACTTC. This sequence encodes CASSVRDRGNEQYF.

The chain combines TRBV2 with TRBJ1-2; the match to TRBD1 covers 7 bases. Germline assignment: CDR1 SNHLY and CDR2 FYNNEI. J lost 3 bases, V lost 5 bases, and 6 bases had no gene match. This CDR3 has 14 amino acids. In DNA, the CDR3 is TGTGCCAGCAGTCCTGACAGGGACTACTATGGCTACACCTTC. It codes for CASSPDRDYYGYTF.

V and J are TRBV3-1 (or the pseudogene TRBV3-2) and TRBJ2-3, with 8 bases that match TRBD2. CDR3 length: 16 residues. The ends lost 4 bases at V and 0 bases at J; junction bases unmatched: 6. Germline V gene data show CDR1 as LGHDT and CDR2 as YNNKEL (reference sequence). The CDR3 nucleotides are TGTGCCAGCAGCCGCGGGGGGCCTTTTAGCACAGATACGCAGTATTTT. This translates into CASSRGGPFSTDTQYF.

V and J are TRBV6-2 or TRBV6-3 and TRBJ1-2, with TRBD1 matching over 7 bases. Trimming removed 4 bases from V and 7 bases from J; junction bases left unmatched: 15. This CDR3 has 16 amino acids. From germline, CDR1 is MNHEY and CDR2 SVGEGT. The CDR3 spells CASSLIGTAYSSGYTF. CDR3 nucleotides: TGTGCCAGCAGTTTAATCGGGACAGCTTATTCCTCTGGCTACACCTTC.

V gene TRBV12-5 combines with J gene TRBJ1-2; D possibly corresponds to TRBD1 (5 bases). Trimming took 3 bases from V and 2 from J, leaving 10 bases between them. The CDR3 loop spans 14 amino acids. Germline-derived CDR1 and CDR2 are LGHNT and FRNRAP. CDR3: CASGFRQLNYGYTF. The CDR3 DNA is TGTGCTAGTGGTTTCCGACAGTTGAACTATGGCTACACCTTC. Full variable domain (remainder filled in from reference TRBV12-5 and TRBJ1-2): DARVTQTPRHKVTEMGQEVTMRCQPILGHNTVFWYRQTMMQGLELLAYFRNRAPLDDSGMPKDRFSAEMPDATLATLKIQPSEPRDSAVYFCASGFRQLNYGYTFGSGTRLTVV.

The rearrangement uses TRBV10-3 and TRBJ1-2, with D perhaps TRBD1 (5 bases). The germline CDR1 and CDR2 sequences are ENHRY and SYGVKD. This CDR3 region has 15 residues. Trimming removed 4 bases at V and 0 bases at J, with 12 bases between. The CDR3: CAISGQLFPNYGYTF. The CDR3 region has the DNA TGTGCCATCAGTGGACAGTTGTTCCCTAACTATGGCTACACCTTC.

This clone was recorded a few times. This chain uses TRBV6-5 with TRBJ1-3; D possibly corresponds to TRBD1 (5 bases). V was clipped by 6 bases and J by 1 base, with 10 bases between them. Germline V CDR1 and CDR2: MNHEY, SVGAGI. The CDR3 has 14 amino acids. The CDR3 DNA is TGTGCCAGCAGCGACAGCCTTTCTGGAAACACCATATATTTT. Translation: CASSDSLSGNTIYF.

This clone has a single count. V and J are TRBV5-6 and TRBJ2-5, with 7 nucleotides matching TRBD2. The V and J ends lost 3 bases and 2 bases, in that order; junction bases with no gene match: 1. Germline V gives CDR1 SGHDT, CDR2 YYEEEE. CDR3 length equals 13 residues. The CDR3 sequence: CASSWGGQETQYF. In nucleotides, the CDR3 is TGTGCCAGCAGCTGGGGGGGACAAGAGACCCAGTACTTC.

The chain links TRBV19 to TRBJ1-5; 9 nucleotides align to TRBD1. Germline V gives CDR1 LNHDA, CDR2 SQIVND (reference sequence). The CDR3 has 15 amino acids. V trimming: 3 bases; J trimming: 5 bases; junction bases outside the gene matches: 5. CDR3 sequence reads: CASSIRDRVDQPQHF. CDR3 sequence (DNA): TGTGCCAGTAGTATCCGGGACAGGGTGGATCAGCCCCAGCATTTT.